The sequence of this TCR beta chain was determined in a study of shared clonotypes between healthy human individuals. Overall study findings and caveats: Since donors were few, the genetic and exposure-history diversity represented was limited.

This clone was counted between two and nine times. Antigen: not known. Only Caucasian adults living in Nashville, Tennessee served as donors. Unsorted PBMC samples were amplified in replicate PCRs containing roughly 300 ng DNA, tens of thousands of T cell genomes. The table came from immunoSEQ multiplex PCR; TCRdb's copy has only in-frame clones and leaves some out. The data show hundreds of thousands of clones, about 80% seen once. CDR1 is LNHNV and CDR2 is YYDKDF in the germline V gene (reference sequence). This CDR3 contains 14 residues. V dropped 0 bases and J dropped 6 bases, with 11 bases sitting between them.

The sample was PBMCs. The source of this sequence is a woman aged 40 to 55 in good health. Some clones in this sample may be carry-over from other donors' samples. The chain employs TRBV15 and TRBJ1-1; maybe TRBD1 (5 bases). The CDR3 loop reads CATSRDRGAAEAFF. The DNA for the CDR3 is TGTGCCACCAGCAGAGATCGAGGGGCCGCTGAAGCTTTCTTT.